This TCR beta chain was identified during a study of cytomegalovirus exposure and HLA in healthy donors. Study-wide points: Cytomegalovirus association was assigned to approximately 180 TCR beta chains.

Primers included in the PCR were 60 Vbeta and 13 Jbeta primers. The assay was immunoSEQ multiplex PCR, and TCRdb's table has in-frame clones only and misses some. The repertoire holds around 130,000 clones, with about 8.5% as singletons. Germline V lookup: CDR1 MNHEY, CDR2 SVGAGI. This CDR3 spans 15 amino acids. V dropped 4 bases and J dropped 2 bases, with 12 bases sitting between them. As for this clone: The antigen is unknown.

The specimen sequenced was PBMCs. This sequence joins TRBV6-5 and TRBJ1-3; tentative D call: TRBD1 (6 bases). The TCR sequence derives from a man between 40 and 49 years old in good health and CMV-seronegative. CDR3 in amino acids: CASSFRTGTGNTIYF. The CDR3, as DNA: TGTGCCAGCAGTTTCCGTACAGGGACTGGAAACACCATATATTTT.